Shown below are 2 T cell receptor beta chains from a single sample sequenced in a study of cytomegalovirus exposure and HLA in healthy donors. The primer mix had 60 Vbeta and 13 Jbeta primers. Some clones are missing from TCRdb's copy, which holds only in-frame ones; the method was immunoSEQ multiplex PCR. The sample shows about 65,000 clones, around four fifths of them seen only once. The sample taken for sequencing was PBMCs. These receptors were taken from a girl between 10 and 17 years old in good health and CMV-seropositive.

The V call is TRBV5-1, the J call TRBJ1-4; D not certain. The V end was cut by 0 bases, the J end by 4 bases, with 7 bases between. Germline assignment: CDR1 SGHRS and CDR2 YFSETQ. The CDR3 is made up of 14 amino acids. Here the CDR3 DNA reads TGCGCCAGCAGCTTGGGGGCCCGTAATGAAAAACTGTTTTTT. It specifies CASSLGARNEKLFF.

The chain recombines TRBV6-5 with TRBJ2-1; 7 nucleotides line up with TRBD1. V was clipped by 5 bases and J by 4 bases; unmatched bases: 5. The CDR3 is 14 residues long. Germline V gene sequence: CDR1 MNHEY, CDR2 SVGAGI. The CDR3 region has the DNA TGTGCCAGCAGTATGGGACAGTTATACAATGAGCAGTTCTTC. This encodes CASSMGQLYNEQFF.